This entry describes one T cell receptor beta chain. Two negative PCRs, clearance, or symptom resolution were required of recovered Cohort 3 donors. Measured with immunoSEQ multiplex PCR; TCRdb has only the in-frame clones, and not every one. The sample consists of roughly 220,000 clones, over 80% of them appearing once. The record originates from a study of blood T cell repertoires in COVID-19. Study-level information: In each case, the material was cDNA or gDNA derived from T cells, B-cell-depleted T cells, or PBMCs.

Germline CDR1 is WNHNN and CDR2 is SYGVQD (reference sequence). The germline V and J ends were trimmed by 3 bases and 0 bases, with 12 bases remaining between them. There are 16 residues in the CDR3. The sequence was collected from a woman in her forties who had recovered from COVID-19. Source material: PBMCs or T cells enriched from blood (not recorded which). This chain connects TRBV10-1 to TRBJ2-1; a weak D match, TRBD1 (5 bases). The CDR3 spells CASSEIKGPSYNEQFF. CDR3 nucleotide sequence: TGCGCCAGCAGTGAAATAAAGGGGCCCTCCTACAATGAGCAGTTCTTC.